Listed here are 7 T cell receptor beta chains from one sample, sequenced in a study of CD8 T cells in ankylosing spondylitis. TCRdb re-derived calls from the 5' RACE reads in MiXCR, one entry per CDR3 protein. The sample includes 350,000 to 400,000 distinct CDR3 sequences, roughly 20% of them seen just once. Sequencing was done on a sample of blood, either unsorted or a sorted T cell fraction (not recorded which). The receptors stem from a male donor with ankylosing spondylitis or in good health (not recorded which).

This rearrangement joins TRBV27 to TRBJ2-1; tentative D call: TRBD1 (6 bases). Trimming took off 2 bases at V and 0 bases at J, with 14 bases between the two ends. Germline V gene sequence: CDR1 MNHEY, CDR2 SMNVEV (reference sequence). The CDR3 is 17 amino acids. DNA of the CDR3: TGTGCCAGCAGTTTAGATAACAGGGTCATCTCCTACAATGAGCAGTTCTTC. Its translation is CASSLDNRVISYNEQFF.

The chain carries TRBV12-3 or TRBV12-4 and TRBJ1-5; D may be TRBD1 (6 bases). The ends were cut back, 6 bases at V and 11 bases at J, with 14 bases in the middle. CDR3 length: 12 amino acids. This CDR3 is CASRRGGGAQHF. CDR3 nucleotide sequence: TGTGCCAGCAGGAGGGGGGGTGGAGCCCAGCATTTT.

The genes are TRBV12-3 or TRBV12-4 and TRBJ2-5; D might be TRBD1 or TRBD2, each matching 6 bases. V was pared by 7 bases and J by 5 bases, with 14 bases between. The CDR3 consists of 13 residues. CDR3 residues: CASKLPGAETQYF. In DNA, the CDR3 is TGTGCCAGCAAACTCCCGGGGGCTGAGACCCAGTACTTC.

This clonotype was detected only a few times. The rearrangement uses TRBV7-9 and TRBJ2-1; D is undetermined. CDR1 SEHNR and CDR2 FQNEAQ come from the germline V gene (reference sequence). Trimming pared 5 bases from V and 2 bases from J, leaving 13 bases between. The CDR3 is 15 residues long. The DNA for the CDR3 is TGTGCCAGCAGCCAACCCCAGGAAACCTACAATGAGCAGTTCTTC. It encodes CASSQPQETYNEQFF.

The chain combines TRBV10-3 with TRBJ2-7; 8 nucleotides match TRBD1. Germline values: CDR1 ENHRY, CDR2 SYGVKD. This CDR3 has 13 amino acids. Trimming cost V 11 bases and J 2 bases; bases outside gene matches: 8. The CDR3 DNA follows: TGTGCCTCAAGGCGGGACAGGACCTACGAGCAGTACTTC. Protein sequence: CASRRDRTYEQYF.

The V call is TRBV20-1, the J call TRBJ2-7, with 7 positions matching TRBD2. The germline V gene has CDR1 DFQATT and CDR2 SNEGSKA (reference sequence). Germline trimming cut 1 base from V and 2 bases from J; bases unmatched to any gene: 2. The CDR3 contains 13 residues. As DNA, the CDR3 is TGCAGTGCTAGAGGGGCGGGGGCCTACGAGCAGTACTTC. Translated: CSARGAGAYEQYF.

This clonotype was observed many times. V is TRBV7-3 and J is TRBJ2-1; TRBD2 aligns across 7 bases. Looked up from germline, CDR1 is SGHTA and CDR2 is FQGTGA. The CDR3 sequence is 16 residues long. The V and J ends lost 5 bases and 0 bases, in that order; junction bases with no gene match: 7. DNA for the CDR3: TGTGCCAGCAGCCCCAGACTAGCTAGCTCCTACAATGAGCAGTTCTTC. Amino acids: CASSPRLASSYNEQFF.